Listed below are T cell receptor beta chains from one sample, sequenced in a study of memory CD4+ T cells and cytomegalovirus serostatus. Here immunoSEQ multiplex PCR was the method, and the copy in TCRdb shows in-frame clones only, minus some. The table has some 44,000 clones, under 85% seen once. Sequencing was done on a sample of memory CD4+ T cells from blood. All receptors derive from an adult in good health and CMV-seronegative. The CDR3 runs from the conserved cysteine through the conserved F or W. D genes are given only for firm matches. The listing skips clone size in some rows; elsewhere it reads once, few, many or a size class.

d_call: TRBD1
clone_size: -
v_call: TRBV5-1
j_call: TRBJ1-2
cdr3_nt: TGCGCCAGCAGCTGGGACCCGGGACAGGGTCGCTATGGCTACACCTTC
cdr3_aa: CASSWDPGQGRYGYTF

d_call: -
clone_size: -
v_call: TRBV7-2
j_call: TRBJ2-7
cdr3_nt: TGTGCCAGCAGCCGGCGGTGGGGCGGCTACGAGCAGTACTTC
cdr3_aa: CASSRRWGGYEQYF

d_call: TRBD2
clone_size: once
v_call: TRBV5-5
j_call: TRBJ2-2
cdr3_nt: TGTGCCAGCAGCTTCCGGGACTACATGAACACCGGGGAGCTGTTTTTT
cdr3_aa: CASSFRDYMNTGELFF

d_call: TRBD2
clone_size: -
v_call: TRBV19
j_call: TRBJ2-2
cdr3_nt: TGTGCCAGCTACAGCTGGGGGGGGACCGGGGAGCTGTTTTTT
cdr3_aa: CASYSWGGTGELFF

d_call: TRBD1
clone_size: -
v_call: TRBV18
j_call: TRBJ1-4
cdr3_nt: TGTGCCAGCTCACGGGGCCGGGACAGCTTCTCTAATGAAAAACTGTTTTTT
cdr3_aa: CASSRGRDSFSNEKLFF

d_call: TRBD1
clone_size: -
v_call: TRBV19
j_call: TRBJ1-2
cdr3_nt: TGTGCCAGTATCTCGACCCGGGGGACAGGGGGTGAAGCTAACTATGGCTACACCTTC
cdr3_aa: CASISTRGTGGEANYGYTF

d_call: -
clone_size: medium-sized
v_call: TRBV28
j_call: TRBJ1-1
cdr3_nt: TGTGCCAGCAGTTTTCGGGATTTCGAAGCTTTCTTT
cdr3_aa: CASSFRDFEAFF

d_call: -
clone_size: -
v_call: TRBV7-6
j_call: TRBJ1-1
cdr3_nt: TGTGCCAGCAGCTTAGGACCCGACAGGAACACTGAAGCTTTCTTT
cdr3_aa: CASSLGPDRNTEAFF

d_call: -
clone_size: few
v_call: TRBV7-7
j_call: TRBJ2-5
cdr3_nt: TGTGCTAGCAGCTCAGGGGGGATGGAGACCCAGTACTTC
cdr3_aa: CASSSGGMETQYF

d_call: TRBD1
clone_size: -
v_call: TRBV7-8
j_call: TRBJ2-2
cdr3_nt: TGTGCCAGCAGCTTGCCGGCTTCGACAGGGGGCACCGGGGAGCTGTTTTTT
cdr3_aa: CASSLPASTGGTGELFF

d_call: TRBD1
clone_size: -
v_call: TRBV6-1
j_call: TRBJ1-3
cdr3_nt: TGTGCCAGCTGCCGGACAGGGGAGAACACCATATATTTT
cdr3_aa: CASCRTGENTIYF

d_call: TRBD1
clone_size: -
v_call: TRBV5-1
j_call: TRBJ1-2
cdr3_nt: TGCGCCAGCAGCTTGGAGGACAGGGGGTACTATGGCTACACCTTC
cdr3_aa: CASSLEDRGYYGYTF

d_call: -
clone_size: -
v_call: TRBV4-1
j_call: TRBJ2-1
cdr3_nt: TGCGCCAGCAGCCAAGTGGACCTGATCTCCTACAATGAGCAGTTCTTC
cdr3_aa: CASSQVDLISYNEQFF